The sequence of this T cell receptor (beta chain) was determined in a study of shared T cell receptors in the human thymus (dated by TCRdb to about 2021). Some background on the complete study: The study investigated the way shared, self-reactive T-cell receptor alpha chains are produced in the human thymus.

Between the V and J ends, shortened by 3 bases and 4 bases respectively, the junction contains 8 bases. CDR1 and CDR2, looked up from the germline V gene (reference sequence), are SGHKS and YYEKEE. From the cysteine up to the phenylalanine, the CDR3 has a length of 12 residues. Only the CDR3 portion is preserved as DNA: 36 bases, with reading frame beginning at the first base. The library was made by the immunoSEQ multiplex PCR assay. The source is immuneACCESS, and TCRdb retained only in-frame sequences with V and J called. Part of the clones is not carried over; for the studies checked, unresolved V genes explain less than half of this, and the remainder is unexplained. Within this sample are 500,000 to 550,000 clones, with around 82% of them counted one time only. In total, the top ten clones hold less than 0.015% of the sample. This clone has a handful of counts. Its antigen is currently not known. No base qualities exist here, and no much larger clone lies one base off it.

Another study also made use of these data, one on human thymus T cells. The second investigation adds: Immunologically healthy infants undergoing open corrective cardiac surgery for congenital heart defects in Finland were used as donors. The thymus tissue came from surgical resects taken out during corrective cardiac surgery. V and J gene segment usage appeared biased in both thymic and peripheral blood repertoires. Highly overlapping thymic TCR repertoires among unrelated individuals were reported in the related research. The study described the TCR alpha and beta repertoires in about eight infant thymus samples and a few matching peripheral blood samples. The infant donors were about 6 to 244 days old, and the cohort included six or seven males and two females. Thymocytes were freed from the tissue by mechanical means and kept at -70 degrees C as pellets of about 9-33 million cells. A QIAsymphony instrument was used to extract genomic DNA from frozen cell pellets. TCRB and TCRAD loci were amplified from a standardized quantity of quality-controlled genomic DNA using the immunoSEQ multiplex PCR assay. The amplicons covered the V(D)J region and were long enough to include the CDR3 and to identify the V and J genes. Amplicon sequencing was performed on an Illumina platform through the commercial immunoSEQ service. Primer bias and sequencing errors were corrected using previously described methods, and TCRAD and TCRB definitions followed the IMGT database. Analysis of the repertoires was done with immunoSEQ Analyzer 3.0 and VDJTools and included basic statistics, V/J segment usage, diversity estimates, rarefaction and pairwise overlap. Diversity was estimated using the Chao1, ChaoE, Efron-Thisted, Shannon and inverse Simpson indices, and was also estimated on datasets down-sampled to the size of the smallest sample. Repertoire overlap was assessed by strict matching of CDR3 nucleotide sequence, V gene and J gene, and clustering was done by Jaccard-based multidimensional scaling. On average, thymus samples yielded roughly 800,000 unique TCRB clonotypes, whereas blood samples yielded around 84,000.

Material: thymocytes. The chain was built from TRBV5-5 and TRBJ2-7; perhaps TRBD2 is the D gene, with 5 bases matching. This clonotype was sampled from a boy under three years old with a congenital heart defect. Donor details come from another sample of the same person, matched by shared clones. In nucleotides, the sequence is TGTGCCAGCAGCTCCCGGGATTACGAGCAGTACTTC. It is translated as CASSSRDYEQYF. Here the CDR3 is joined to the reference TRBV5-5 and TRBJ2-7 genes, and the full variable domain is: DAGVTQSPTHLIKTRGQQVTLRCSPISGHKSVSWYQQVLGQGPQFIFQYYEKEERGRGNFPDRFSARQFPNYSSELNVNALLLGDSALYLCASSSRDYEQYFGPGTRLTVT.